The clone carrying this T cell receptor (beta chain) was counted only a few times. Its antigen remains unidentified. The data belong to a study of beta chain features in type 1 diabetes. The germline V gene encodes CDR1 GTSNPN and CDR2 SVGIG (reference sequence). This CDR3 contains 14 residues. V was trimmed by 0 bases and J by 5 bases, leaving 11 bases between them. Overall study results and limits: In the patient group, naive, central memory and Treg TCRB repertoires seemed more alike than in the healthy donor group. Among patients with Type 1 diabetes, TCRB CDR3s were moderately but significantly shorter in every one of the four CD4+ subsets.

The sequenced template was cDNA made from the entire isolated RNA. Only in-frame clones appear in the TCRdb table, and some are missing; sequencing was by immunoSEQ multiplex PCR. In the table there are about 150,000 clones, about 13% of which are singletons. The sequence derives from a man aged 18 to 30 with type 1 diabetes. The genes are TRBV30 and TRBJ1-5; no reliable D call. The sequencing sample was made of central memory CD4+ T cells from blood. CDR3 nucleotides: TGTGCCTGGAGTGTCTACGGGGTTCATCAGCCCCAGCATTTT. Protein: CAWSVYGVHQPQHF.